The present T cell receptor (beta chain) was sequenced within a study of cytomegalovirus exposure and HLA in healthy donors. Whole-study context: Early on, a data release was issued that held tens of millions of unique TCRs from HLA-typed donors.

13 Jbeta primers and 60 Vbeta primers were used for the PCR. Original methodology: Later reanalysis found around 74 million unique TCR beta chains, roughly 9.9 million of them shared. The table came from immunoSEQ multiplex PCR; TCRdb's copy has only in-frame clones and leaves some out. V and J calls and clone size come straight from that table; D and trimming were deduced from the DNA. The repertoire includes approximately 100,000 clones, approximately 76% of them detected once, and around 4.1% sits in the top ten. The CDR3 has 15 residues. Between the trimmed V and J ends, which lost 4 bases and 2 bases, there was a span of 16 bases. CDR1 is SGHNT, CDR2 YYREEE, per germline (reference sequence).

Material: PBMCs. The TCR comes from a man aged 35 to 55 in good health and CMV-seronegative. The rearrangement links TRBV5-4 to TRBJ2-7; possibly TRBD2 for D (6 bases). In nucleotides, the CDR3 is TGTGCCAGCAGCCCTGGGACCGGGGGTCCCTACGAGCAGTACTTC. It encodes CASSPGTGGPYEQYF.